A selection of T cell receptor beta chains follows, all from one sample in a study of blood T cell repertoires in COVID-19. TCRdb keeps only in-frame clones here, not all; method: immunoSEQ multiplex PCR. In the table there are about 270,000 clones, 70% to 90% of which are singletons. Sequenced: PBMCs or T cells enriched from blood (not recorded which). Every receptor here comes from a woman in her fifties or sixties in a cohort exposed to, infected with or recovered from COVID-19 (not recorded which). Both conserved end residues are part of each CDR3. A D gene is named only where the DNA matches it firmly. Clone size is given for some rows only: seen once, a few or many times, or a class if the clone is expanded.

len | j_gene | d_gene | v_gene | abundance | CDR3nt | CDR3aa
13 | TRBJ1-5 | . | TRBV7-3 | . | TGTGCCAGCAGCCTCGAGAGGAATCAGCCCCAGCATTTT | CASSLERNQPQHF
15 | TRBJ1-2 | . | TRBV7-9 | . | TGTGCCAGCAGCCCGTACGACTTGGTTGAGTATGGCTACACCTTC | CASSPYDLVEYGYTF
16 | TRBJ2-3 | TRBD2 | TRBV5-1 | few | TGCGCCAGCAGCTTGGACACTAGCGGGACTACAGATACGCAGTATTTT | CASSLDTSGTTDTQYF
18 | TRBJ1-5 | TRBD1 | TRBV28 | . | TGTGCCAGCAGAGACCGGGACAGGGTGGAATTCGGCAATCAGCCCCAGCATTTT | CASRDRDRVEFGNQPQHF
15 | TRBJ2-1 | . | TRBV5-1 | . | TGCGCCAGCAGCTTGTCCGGGTCCTCCTACAATGAGCAGTTCTTC | CASSLSGSSYNEQFF
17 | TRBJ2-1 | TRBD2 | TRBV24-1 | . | TGTGCCACCAGTGATTTGGCCGGGACTAGCGGGTTAAGTGAGCAGTTCTTC | CATSDLAGTSGLSEQFF
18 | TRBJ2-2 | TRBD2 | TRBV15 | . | TGTGCCACCAGCAGAGAAAGGACTAGCGGGAGGAGGGGCGGGGAGCTGTTTTTT | CATSRERTSGRRGGELFF
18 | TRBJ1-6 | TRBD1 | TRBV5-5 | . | TGTGCCAGCAGCTTGAAGGGACAGGGCCGGCTGGAGCCTTCACCCCTCCACTTT | CASSLKGQGRLEPSPLHF
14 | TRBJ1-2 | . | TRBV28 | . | TGTGCCAGCAGTCGGGGCAGGGGAAGAGGGGGCTACACCTTC | CASSRGRGRGGYTF
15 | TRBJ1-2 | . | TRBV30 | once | TGTGCCTGGAGTGTACCGACAGGCCAAATTTATGGCTACACCTTC | CAWSVPTGQIYGYTF
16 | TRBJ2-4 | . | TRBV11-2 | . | TGTGCCAGCAGCCCCCGAGGGTTCTTGGCCAAAAACATTCAGTACTTC | CASSPRGFLAKNIQYF
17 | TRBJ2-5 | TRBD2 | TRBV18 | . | TGTGCCAGCTCACCCTCACTCTCTAGCGGGAGAGGGGAGACCCAGTACTTC | CASSPSLSSGRGETQYF
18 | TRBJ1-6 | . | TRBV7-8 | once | TGTGCCAGCAGCTTAGGCCCTCAGGGGAGCTCCTATAATTCACCCCTCCACTTT | CASSLGPQGSSYNSPLHF
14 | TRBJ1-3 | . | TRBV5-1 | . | TGCGCCAGCAGCTTGGGCTACTCTGGAAACACCATATATTTT | CASSLGYSGNTIYF
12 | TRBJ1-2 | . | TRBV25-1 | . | TGTGCCAGCAGTGACAGGTGGTATGGCTACACCTTC | CASSDRWYGYTF
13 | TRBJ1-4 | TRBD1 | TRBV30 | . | TGTGCCTGGACGACAGGGACTAATGAAAAACTGTTTTTT | CAWTTGTNEKLFF
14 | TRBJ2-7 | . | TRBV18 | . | TGTGCCAGCTCACCAGAGGCAGGGAACTACGAGCAGTACTTC | CASSPEAGNYEQYF
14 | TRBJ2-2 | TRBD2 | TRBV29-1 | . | TGCAGCGTTCCACTAGCGGGTCGCACCGGGGAGCTGTTTTTT | CSVPLAGRTGELFF